This entry lists 2 T cell receptor beta chains sequenced from one sample in a study of read filtering for tumor transcriptome and immune sequencing. The library was built from roughly 400 ng RNA with molecular barcoded adaptors for alpha/delta and beta/gamma chains. A single record per CDR3 protein comes from TCRdb applying MiXCR to the reads. Of 62,000 or so distinct CDR3 sequences detected, about 20% appear once; the ten largest clones hold roughly 15%. Source material: a population of CD138-negative cells sorted from bone marrow. All receptors derive from a donor at least 40 years old with multiple myeloma.

As regards this clonotype: Relative to the germline gene, one junction end is altered; a read error may explain this. This chain links TRBV28 with TRBJ2-1, with TRBD1 as a possible D gene (7 bases). Germline CDR1 MDHEN, CDR2 SYDVKM. The CDR3 extends over 15 amino acids. This chain's CDR3 is CASSVNRGLYNEPFF. DNA for the CDR3: TGCGCCAGCAGTGTGAACAGGGGACTCTACAATGAGCCGTTCTTC.

About this clonotype: At one boundary the junction diverges from the germline segment, which might be a read error. The CDR3 sequence is CASGQNVGRGTYEQYF. The CDR3 nucleotides are TGTGCCAGCGGCCAAAACGTCGGACGCGGTACCTACGAGCAGTACTTC. The rearrangement links TRBV3-1 to TRBJ2-7; no reliable D call. Germline V gene data show CDR1 as LGHDT and CDR2 as YNNKEL (reference sequence). The CDR3 contains 16 residues.